The clone carrying this T cell receptor beta chain appeared many times. The antigen remains unidentified. These data belong to a study of T cells in Graves' hyperthyroidism and ophthalmopathy. General study points: Appearing also in blood were most of the thyroid clonotypes expanded above 0.001. Ophthalmopathy got predicted by the model a median roughly 6.1 months before its onset.

Clinical Activity Scores of at least 3, NOSPECS grades of at least 4 and durations under 3 months characterized ophthalmopathy patients. Using RNA transcripts as the source, TCR beta CDR3 regions were amplified. The study used the HTBI primer set for a first-round RT-PCR of the TCR CDR3. In TCRdb, the multiplex PCR reads were re-called with MiXCR into one record per CDR3 protein. The data show a few hundred thousand distinct CDR3 sequences, with 20% to 25% seen just once and 45% to 50% held by the top ten. Sequencing used blood. The sequence was collected from a woman in her seventies with Graves' ophthalmopathy.

CDR3 DNA: TGTGCCAGCAGTTTCAGGTCTTTCAACTATGGCTACACCTTC. It specifies CASSFRSFNYGYTF. The rearrangement uses TRBV12-3 or TRBV12-4 and TRBJ1-2, with D uncertain. The CDR3 spans 14 residues. V lost 3 bases to trimming and J lost 2 bases, with 10 bases between them.